The 14 T cell receptor beta chains below come from one sample, sequenced in a study of persistence of HIV-infected CD4 T cells. Cells were stimulated with CMV-infected fibroblast lysates at 10 ug/mL. Memory cells lacking CD40L and CD69 with high CD45RO were sorted. The immunoSEQ assay was version 4, run in survey mode. Assay used: immunoSEQ multiplex PCR; TCRdb lists only in-frame clones, some missing. The sample lists tens of thousands of clones; roughly four fifths were seen once. Antigens of these TCRs are unknown. The source was CD4+ T cells sorted from PBMCs after roughly 19-hour stimulation, collected from a patient who received antiretroviral therapy. The receptors here all came from an adult man with HIV who was CMV-seropositive.

This clone was detected a few times. The rearrangement joins TRBV2 to TRBJ2-7; D may be TRBD1 (6 bases). Germline V CDR1 and CDR2: SNHLY, FYNNEI. The V end lost 5 bases, the J end lost 2 bases, and 10 bases lay between the germline ends. CDR3 size: 13 residues. In DNA, the CDR3 is TGTGCCAGCAGTTTACAGGGCACCTACGAGCAGTACTTC. The encoded protein is CASSLQGTYEQYF.

The genes are TRBV3-1 (or the pseudogene TRBV3-2) and TRBJ2-5, with a weak D call TRBD1 (5 bases). The germline V gene has CDR1 LGHDT and CDR2 YNNKEL (reference sequence). This CDR3 is built from 15 residues. The ends were cut back, 2 bases at V and 5 bases at J, with 15 bases in the middle. CDR3 nucleotide sequence: TGTGCCAGCAGCCAAACAGGCCCATTCGGGGAGACCCAGTACTTC. Its translation is CASSQTGPFGETQYF.

V is TRBV5-4 and J is TRBJ1-6, with unresolved D. The CDR3 spans 16 residues. Trimming stripped 0 bases from V and 0 bases from J, with 7 bases between. CDR1 is SGHNT and CDR2 is YYREEE in the germline V gene (reference sequence). In DNA form, the CDR3 reads TGTGCCAGCAGCTTGGACGCAAGCTCCTATAATTCACCCCTCCACTTT. It translates to CASSLDASSYNSPLHF.

V usage is TRBV9 and J usage is TRBJ2-3, with 8 positions matching TRBD2. The CDR3 sequence is 15 residues long. V dropped 2 bases and J dropped 0; count of bases not matched to a gene: 2. Looked up from germline, CDR1 is SGDLS and CDR2 is YYNGEE. The CDR3 bases are TGTGCCAGCAGCGTTAGCGGGGTGAGCACAGATACGCAGTATTTT. Translation gives CASSVSGVSTDTQYF.

V and J are TRBV5-1 and TRBJ1-1; 7 bases line up with TRBD1. V was pared by 3 bases and J by 1 base, with 3 bases of the junction left unmatched. CDR3 size: 14 residues. Germline lookup yields CDR1 SGHRS and CDR2 YFSETQ. The CDR3 loop is CASSSGQRNTEAFF. The CDR3 region has the DNA TGCGCCAGCAGCTCGGGACAGAGGAACACTGAAGCTTTCTTT.

The V gene is TRBV14, the J gene TRBJ1-1; D remains unclear. There are 13 residues in the CDR3. V lost 3 bases and J lost 5, with 10 bases in between. CDR1 SGHDN and CDR2 FVKESK come from the germline V gene. In nucleotides, the CDR3 is TGTGCCAGCAGCCAGATGGACGATACTGAAGCTTTCTTT. Amino acids: CASSQMDDTEAFF.

This clone was recorded once. The gene calls are TRBV7-6 and TRBJ2-7, with 7 bases identical to TRBD2. In germline, CDR1 is SGHVS, CDR2 FNYEAQ. The length of the CDR3 is 14 residues. Trimming removed 1 base from V and 2 bases from J; junction bases left unmatched: 2. The CDR3 loop reads CASSLGGTTYEQYF. The CDR3 coding sequence is TGTGCCAGCAGCTTAGGTGGGACTACCTACGAGCAGTACTTC.

In this sample, this clone turned up a few times. This chain joins TRBV6-5 and TRBJ1-5, with D unclear. This CDR3 region has 13 residues. The germline V gene has CDR1 MNHEY and CDR2 SVGAGI. V dropped 2 bases and J dropped 4 bases, with 6 bases sitting between them. CDR3 sequence reads: CASSYGRNQPQHF. The CDR3 DNA reads TGTGCCAGCAGTTACGGGAGAAATCAGCCCCAGCATTTT.

The chain recombines TRBV13 with TRBJ1-4, with 8 bases fitting TRBD1. The germline CDR1 and CDR2 sequences are PRHDT and FYEKMQ (reference sequence). The CDR3 contains 15 residues. V lost 5 bases, J lost 5 bases, and 7 bases stayed unmatched. Here the CDR3 reads CASSPYRGKNEKLFF. The DNA for the CDR3 is TGTGCCAGCAGCCCCTACAGGGGGAAGAATGAAAAACTGTTTTTT.

The V call is TRBV5-1, the J call TRBJ2-3; D ambiguous. The CDR3 contains 13 residues. The V end was cut by 6 bases, the J end by 4 bases, with 12 bases between. In germline, CDR1 is SGHRS, CDR2 YFSETQ. As DNA, the CDR3 is TGCGCCAGCAAGAACCCTGAGGCAGATACGCAGTATTTT. It encodes CASKNPEADTQYF.

The rearrangement uses TRBV5-5 and TRBJ2-7; D uncertain. Deletions cut 4 bases from V and 0 bases from J, with 14 bases between. The CDR3 is made up of 15 amino acids. CDR1 SGHKS and CDR2 YYEKEE come from the germline V gene (reference sequence). CDR3 coding DNA: TGTGCCAGCAGCAACACCCAACAGCGCTCCTACGAGCAGTACTTC. It codes for CASSNTQQRSYEQYF. Full variable domain (missing parts from reference TRBV5-5 and TRBJ2-7): DAGVTQSPTHLIKTRGQQVTLRCSPISGHKSVSWYQQVLGQGPQFIFQYYEKEERGRGNFPDRFSARQFPNYSSELNVNALLLGDSALYLCASSNTQQRSYEQYFGPGTRLTVT.

This clone was seen once. V is TRBV5-1 and J is TRBJ2-7; TRBD2 matches at 7 bases. The CDR3 contains 19 residues. V shed 3 bases and J 3 bases; nucleotides not matched to a gene: 21. Germline V lookup: CDR1 SGHRS, CDR2 YFSETQ. The CDR3 nucleotides are TGCGCCAGCAGCTCCAATTATTACCTCAGGGAGGGAGGGATCTACGAGCAGTACTTC. It translates to CASSSNYYLREGGIYEQYF.

The chain couples TRBV7-7 to TRBJ2-7, with TRBD1 as a possible D gene (5 bases). Between the trimmed V and J ends, which lost 5 bases and 4 bases, there was a span of 18 bases. Germline CDR1 is SSHAT and CDR2 is FNYEAQ (reference sequence). The CDR3 is 15 amino acids. The CDR3 DNA sequence: TGTGCCAGCAGCCTCCCTATCGACAGACCATACGAGCAGTACTTC. It translates to CASSLPIDRPYEQYF.

The chain recombines TRBV7-2 with TRBJ1-1; D unresolved. Deletions cut 1 base from V and 0 bases from J, with 9 bases between. The CDR3 runs 15 residues. The germline CDR1 and CDR2 sequences are SGHTA and FQGNSA. CDR3 coding DNA: TGTGCCAGCAGCTTAGTCTACAGCATGAACACTGAAGCTTTCTTT. Its protein is CASSLVYSMNTEAFF.